A single sample is the source of the 19 T cell receptor beta chains below, sequenced in a study of T cell changes during pregnancy in multiple sclerosis. Only in-frame clones appear in the TCRdb table, and some are missing; sequencing was by immunoSEQ multiplex PCR. The sample carries approximately 42,000 clones, 80% to 85% recorded once. The source material was CD4+ T cells from peripheral blood mononuclear cells, sampled before pregnancy. The receptors come from a female donor with multiple sclerosis, enrolled in a pregnancy study.

This chain connects TRBV7-8 to TRBJ1-3; TRBD1 aligns across 7 bases. Germline CDR1 reads SGHVS; CDR2 reads FQNEAQ. CDR3 length: 17 amino acids. The junction had 8 bases not matched to a gene; V was cut back by 3 bases and J by 0 bases. The CDR3 DNA reads TGTGCCAGCAGCTTTGGAAGGAGGGGGCCCTCTGGAAACACCATATATTTT. Its translation is CASSFGRRGPSGNTIYF.

J is TRBJ2-1 and V is TRBV6-4; 8 bases map to TRBD1. Germline values: CDR1 MRHNA, CDR2 SNTAGT. Trimming at V came to 10 bases and at J to 7 bases, leaving 12 bases not matched to a gene. The length of the CDR3 is 14 residues. CDR3 DNA sequence: TGTGCCACTCGGACAGGGTGGGGAGAGAATGAGCAGTTCTTC. Amino acid sequence: CATRTGWGENEQFF.

This chain connects TRBV28 to TRBJ1-3; perhaps TRBD1 as D (6 bases). Germline lookup yields CDR1 MDHEN and CDR2 SYDVKM. The length of the CDR3 is 15 residues. Deletions cut 8 bases from V and 4 bases from J, with 18 bases between. In DNA form, the CDR3 reads TGTGCCAGCGGCTTTAACAGGGCTACCGGAAACACCATATATTTT. Translating gives CASGFNRATGNTIYF.

The J gene is TRBJ2-7, the V gene TRBV4-3; tentatively, D is TRBD2 (5 bases). Germline loops: CDR1 LGHNA, CDR2 YSLEER. Trimming left V 1 base short and J 5 bases short, with 15 bases between. The CDR3 totals 15 residues. The CDR3 protein is CASSQAPSSLHEQYF. The CDR3 nucleotides are TGCGCCAGCAGCCAAGCTCCTAGCAGCTTGCACGAGCAGTACTTC.

The V gene is TRBV11-2, the J gene TRBJ1-1, with D perhaps TRBD1 (6 bases). The CDR3 is made up of 15 amino acids. Germline assignment: CDR1 SGHAT and CDR2 FQNNGV. Trimming removed 5 bases from V and 3 bases from J, with 16 bases in between. Here the CDR3 reads CASSRLRGTDTEAFF. The DNA of the CDR3 is TGTGCCAGCAGCCGACTGAGGGGGACGGACACTGAAGCTTTCTTT.

Turning to this clone: At one end the junction does not follow the germline gene, possibly because of a read error. CDR3 DNA sequence: TGCAGCGTTGTTTGGCAGTCGGCGGGTGTGTTTTTT. This gives the protein CSVVWQSAGVFF. The chain uses TRBV29-1 and TRBJ1-1, with unresolved D. This CDR3 comprises 12 residues. Germline CDR1 reads SQVTM; CDR2 reads ANQGSEA.

This clone was observed a single time. The V and J genes are TRBV7-7 and TRBJ2-5; 7 positions agree with TRBD1. This CDR3 contains 17 residues. The V and J ends lost 2 bases and 1 base, in that order; junction bases with no gene match: 10. The germline V gene encodes CDR1 SSHAT and CDR2 FNYEAQ (reference sequence). This CDR3 reads CASSLLFGQGVQETQYF. The CDR3 nucleotides are TGTGCCAGCAGCTTACTATTTGGGCAGGGGGTCCAAGAGACCCAGTACTTC. Full variable domain (missing parts from reference TRBV7-7 and TRBJ2-5): GAGVSQSPRYKVTKRGQDVTLRCDPISSHATLYWYQQALGQGPEFLTYFNYEAQPDKSGLPSDRFSAERPEGSISTLTIQRTEQRDSAMYRCASSLLFGQGVQETQYFGPGTRLLVL.

The V and J genes are TRBV19 and TRBJ1-2; TRBD1 matches at 9 bases. V gave up 9 bases and J gave up 4 bases; unmatched junction bases: 12. The length of the CDR3 is 15 residues. CDR1 and CDR2 (germline): LNHDA, SQIVND (reference sequence). CDR3 sequence: CASQVSWGQGYGYTF. The CDR3 DNA reads TGTGCCAGCCAAGTATCGTGGGGACAGGGCTATGGCTACACCTTC.

The rearrangement joins TRBV7-2 to TRBJ2-1; TRBD2 might be the D (6 bases). Germline V gene sequence: CDR1 SGHTA, CDR2 FQGNSA. CDR3 length equals 13 residues. With 5 bases removed from V and 9 bases from J, the gap between germline ends came to 14 bases. CDR3 DNA: TGTGCCAGCAGCCTTGTAGGCGGGGCTGAGCAGTTCTTC. Encoded protein: CASSLVGGAEQFF.

This rearrangement joins TRBV10-1 to TRBJ1-1; maybe TRBD1 (6 bases). The CDR3 spans 15 residues. CDR1 and CDR2 (germline): WNHNN, SYGVQD (reference sequence). Trimming stripped 3 bases from V and 2 bases from J, with 13 bases between. CDR3 in amino acids: CASSEFQGRNTEAFF. Written as DNA, the CDR3 is TGCGCCAGCAGTGAATTCCAGGGGCGAAACACTGAAGCTTTCTTT.

The rearrangement links TRBV27 to TRBJ1-2; no definite D call. V was clipped by 7 bases and J by 4 bases, with 19 bases between them. Germline assignment: CDR1 MNHEY and CDR2 SMNVEV (reference sequence). There are 15 residues in the CDR3. The CDR3 coding sequence is TGTGCCAGCACCCCAGCTGCGACTAACTCCTATGGCTACACCTTC. It encodes CASTPAATNSYGYTF.

The rearrangement joins TRBV18 to TRBJ2-7; 9 bases match TRBD1. CDR1 is KGHSH, CDR2 LQKENI, per germline. The V segment lost 2 bases and the J segment 2 bases; nucleotides outside the gene matches: 4. The CDR3 has 15 residues. CDR3 nucleotide sequence: TGTGCCAGCTCACCAGGGACAGGGTCAACCTACGAGCAGTACTTC. Amino acids: CASSPGTGSTYEQYF.

This chain links TRBV30 with TRBJ1-4; D ambiguous. The CDR3 totals 13 residues. Germline lookup yields CDR1 GTSNPN and CDR2 SVGIG (reference sequence). Deletions cut 2 bases from V and 8 bases from J, with 12 bases between. The CDR3 loop is CAWSTQEWEKLFF. CDR3 nucleotide sequence: TGTGCCTGGAGTACACAAGAATGGGAAAAACTGTTTTTT.

The rearrangement joins TRBV25-1 to TRBJ1-6; a weak D match, TRBD1 (6 bases). Between the trimmed V and J ends, which lost 4 bases and 11 bases, there was a span of 15 bases. CDR1 is MGHDK, CDR2 SYGVNS, per germline. This CDR3 has 14 amino acids. As DNA, the CDR3 is TGTGCCAGCAGTGCTTGGCAGGGGAGGGCACCCCTCCACTTT. Its protein product is CASSAWQGRAPLHF.

V gene TRBV5-5 combines with J gene TRBJ2-2; 7 positions agree with TRBD1. J was trimmed by 2 bases and V by 2 bases; bases with no gene match: 6. The CDR3 sequence is 16 residues long. From germline, CDR1 is SGHKS and CDR2 YYEKEE (reference sequence). This CDR3 is CASSFGQAKNTGELFF. The CDR3 DNA sequence: TGTGCCAGCAGCTTCGGACAGGCGAAAAACACCGGGGAGCTGTTTTTT.

V and J are TRBV7-2 and TRBJ2-5, with TRBD2 matching over 13 bases. The V gene end was trimmed by 5 bases and the J gene end by 5 bases; junction bases not matched to a gene: 5. The CDR3 is 15 amino acids. Germline CDR1 is SGHTA and CDR2 is FQGNSA. As DNA, the CDR3 is TGTGCCAGCAGCAAATGGACTAGCGGGGGTGAGACCCAGTACTTC. Protein sequence: CASSKWTSGGETQYF.

The chain recombines TRBV5-1 with TRBJ2-5; 8 bases agree with TRBD2. CDR1 is SGHRS and CDR2 is YFSETQ in the germline V gene. V lost 5 bases, J lost 4 bases, and 10 bases stayed unmatched. CDR3 length: 15 amino acids. The CDR3, as DNA: TGCGCCAGCAGTCCCGGGACTAGGAGGGGAGAGACCCAGTACTTC. Translation: CASSPGTRRGETQYF.

The chain uses TRBV19 and TRBJ2-1; D is possibly TRBD2 (6 bases). Germline V gene sequence: CDR1 LNHDA, CDR2 SQIVND (reference sequence). V dropped 8 bases and J dropped 8 bases, with 19 bases sitting between them. This CDR3 is 14 amino acids long. The CDR3, as DNA: TGTGCCAGTCGGAGGGGAAAGGCGAGGGATGAGCAGTTCTTC. Translation gives CASRRGKARDEQFF.

The chain links TRBV6-1 to TRBJ2-5, with D tentatively TRBD1 (5 bases). Germline-derived CDR1 and CDR2 are MNHNS and SASEGT. The CDR3 has 17 amino acids. Trimming shortened V by 1 base and J by 1 base, and 16 bases separated the two germline ends. The CDR3, as DNA: TGTGCCAGCAGTGAAGGTACACAGGACCTTTTCCAAGAGACCCAGTACTTC. Amino acid sequence: CASSEGTQDLFQETQYF.